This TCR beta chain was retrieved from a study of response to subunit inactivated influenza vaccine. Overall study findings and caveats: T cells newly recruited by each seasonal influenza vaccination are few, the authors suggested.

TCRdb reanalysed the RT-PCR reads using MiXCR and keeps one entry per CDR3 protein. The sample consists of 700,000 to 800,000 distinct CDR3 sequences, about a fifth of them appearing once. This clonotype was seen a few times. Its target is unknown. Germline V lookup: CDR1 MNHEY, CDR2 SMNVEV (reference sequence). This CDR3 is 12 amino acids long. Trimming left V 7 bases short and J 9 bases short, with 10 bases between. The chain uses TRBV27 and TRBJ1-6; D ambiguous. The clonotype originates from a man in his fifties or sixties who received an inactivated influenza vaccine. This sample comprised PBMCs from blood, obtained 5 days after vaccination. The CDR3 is CASIPPRSPLHF. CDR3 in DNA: TGTGCCAGCATCCCGCCCCGTTCACCCCTCCACTTT.